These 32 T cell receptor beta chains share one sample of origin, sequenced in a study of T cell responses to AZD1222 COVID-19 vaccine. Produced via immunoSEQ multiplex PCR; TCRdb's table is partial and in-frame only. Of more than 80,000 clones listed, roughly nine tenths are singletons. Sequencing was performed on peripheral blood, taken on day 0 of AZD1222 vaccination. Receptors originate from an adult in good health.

CDR3: CATSRDLRRDQGNSPLHF. The CDR3 nucleotides read TGTGCCACCAGCAGAGATCTCCGCAGGGACCAAGGAAATTCACCCCTCCACTTT. This chain links TRBV15 with TRBJ1-6, with D possibly TRBD1 on 5 matching bases. The CDR3 length is 18 residues. CDR1 is LNHNV, CDR2 YYDKDF, per germline (reference sequence). Trimming removed 0 bases from V and 7 bases from J, with 19 bases in between. The complete variable domain, with remaining parts taken from reference TRBV15 and TRBJ1-6, reads DAMVIQNPRYQVTQFGKPVTLSCSQTLNHNVMYWYQQKSSQAPKLLFHYYDKDFNNEADTPDNFQSRRPNTSFCFLDIRSPGLGDTAMYLCATSRDLRRDQGNSPLHFGNGTRLTVT.

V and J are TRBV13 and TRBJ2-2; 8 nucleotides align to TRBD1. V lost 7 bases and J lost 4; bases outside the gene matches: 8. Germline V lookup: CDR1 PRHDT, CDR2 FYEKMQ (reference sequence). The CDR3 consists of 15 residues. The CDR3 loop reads CASISRTGSTGELFF. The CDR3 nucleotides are TGTGCCAGCATCTCCCGGACAGGGAGCACCGGGGAGCTGTTTTTT.

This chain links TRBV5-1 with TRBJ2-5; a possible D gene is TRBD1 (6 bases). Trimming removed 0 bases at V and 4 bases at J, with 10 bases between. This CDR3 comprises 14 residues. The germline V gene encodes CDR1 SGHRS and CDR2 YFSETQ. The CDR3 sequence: CASSLVQGPETQYF. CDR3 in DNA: TGCGCCAGCAGCTTGGTCCAGGGGCCAGAGACCCAGTACTTC.

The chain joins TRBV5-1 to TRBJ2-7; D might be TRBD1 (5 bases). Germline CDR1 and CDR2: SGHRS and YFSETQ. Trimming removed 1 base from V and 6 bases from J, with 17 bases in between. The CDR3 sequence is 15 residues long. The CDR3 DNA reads TGCGCCAGCAGCTTGTCCGCAGGGAACGTGGGCGAGCAGTACTTC. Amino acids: CASSLSAGNVGEQYF.

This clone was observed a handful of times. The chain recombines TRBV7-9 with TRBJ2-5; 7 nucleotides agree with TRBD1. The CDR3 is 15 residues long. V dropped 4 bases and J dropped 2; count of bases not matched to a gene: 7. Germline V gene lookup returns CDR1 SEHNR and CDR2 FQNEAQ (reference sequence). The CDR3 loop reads CASSYDMGQQETQYF. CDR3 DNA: TGTGCCAGCAGCTATGACATGGGACAGCAAGAGACCCAGTACTTC.

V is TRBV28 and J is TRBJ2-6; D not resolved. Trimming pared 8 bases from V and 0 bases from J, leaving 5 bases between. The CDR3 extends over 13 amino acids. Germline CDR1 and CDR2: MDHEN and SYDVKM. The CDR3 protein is CASADSGANVLTF. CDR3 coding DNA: TGTGCCAGCGCAGACTCTGGGGCCAACGTCCTGACTTTC. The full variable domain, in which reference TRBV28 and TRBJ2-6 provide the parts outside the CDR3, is DVKVTQSSRYLVKRTGEKVFLECVQDMDHENMFWYRQDPGLGLRLIYFSYDVKMKEKGDIPEGYSVSREKKERFSLILESASTNQTSMYLCASADSGANVLTFGAGSRLTVL.

The CDR3 coding sequence is TGTGCCAGCAGACCGAGGCCGAGGAATTTCGAAGCTTTCTTT. Translating it yields CASRPRPRNFEAFF. The chain links TRBV6-5 to TRBJ1-1; D unresolved. In germline, CDR1 is MNHEY, CDR2 SVGAGI. Trimming cost V 6 bases and J 8 bases, with 19 bases left between them. This CDR3 spans 14 amino acids.

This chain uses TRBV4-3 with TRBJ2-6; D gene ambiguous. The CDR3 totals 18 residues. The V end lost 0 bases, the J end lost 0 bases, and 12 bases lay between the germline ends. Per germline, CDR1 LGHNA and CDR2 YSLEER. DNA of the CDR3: TGCGCCAGCAGCCAAGATCTGGGCCAGAGCTCTGGGGCCAACGTCCTGACTTTC. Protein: CASSQDLGQSSGANVLTF.

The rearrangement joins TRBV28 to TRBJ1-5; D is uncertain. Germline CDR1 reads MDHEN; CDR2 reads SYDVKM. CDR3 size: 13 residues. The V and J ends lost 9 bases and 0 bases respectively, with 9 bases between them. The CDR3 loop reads CASGSLSNQPQHF. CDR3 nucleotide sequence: TGTGCCAGTGGAAGCCTTAGCAATCAGCCCCAGCATTTT.

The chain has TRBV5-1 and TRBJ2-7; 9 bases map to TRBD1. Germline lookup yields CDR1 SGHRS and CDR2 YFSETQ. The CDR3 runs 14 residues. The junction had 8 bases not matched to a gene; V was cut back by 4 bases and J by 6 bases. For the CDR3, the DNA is TGCGCCAGCAGCCCGGGACAGGGCTTGGGCGAGCAGTACTTC. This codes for CASSPGQGLGEQYF.

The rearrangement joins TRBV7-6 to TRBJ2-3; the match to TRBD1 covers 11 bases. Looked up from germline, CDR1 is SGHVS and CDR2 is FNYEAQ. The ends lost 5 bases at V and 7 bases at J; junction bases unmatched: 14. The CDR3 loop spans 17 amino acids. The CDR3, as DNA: TGTGCCAGCAGCCCCACCCTGGGACAGGGGGTTTCAAATACGCAGTATTTT. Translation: CASSPTLGQGVSNTQYF.

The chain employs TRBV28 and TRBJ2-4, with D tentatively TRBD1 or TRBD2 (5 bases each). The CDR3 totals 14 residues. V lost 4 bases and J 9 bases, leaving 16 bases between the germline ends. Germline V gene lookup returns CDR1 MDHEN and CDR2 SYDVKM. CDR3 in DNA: TGTGCCAGCAGTTCCCCCGGGACCCCGGGCATTCAGTACTTC. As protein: CASSSPGTPGIQYF.

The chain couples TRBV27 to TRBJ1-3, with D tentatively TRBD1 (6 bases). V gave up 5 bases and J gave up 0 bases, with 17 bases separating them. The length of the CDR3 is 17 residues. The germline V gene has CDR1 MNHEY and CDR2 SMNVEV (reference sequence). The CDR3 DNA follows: TGTGCCAGCAGTCCCTTGACAGGTCCAAGCTCTGGAAACACCATATATTTT. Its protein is CASSPLTGPSSGNTIYF.

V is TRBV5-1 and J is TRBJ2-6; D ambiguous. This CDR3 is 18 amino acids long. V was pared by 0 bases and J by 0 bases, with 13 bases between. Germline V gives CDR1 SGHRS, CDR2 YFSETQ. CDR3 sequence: CASSLVGIRSSGANVLTF. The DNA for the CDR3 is TGCGCCAGCAGCTTGGTGGGAATAAGGTCCTCTGGGGCCAACGTCCTGACTTTC.

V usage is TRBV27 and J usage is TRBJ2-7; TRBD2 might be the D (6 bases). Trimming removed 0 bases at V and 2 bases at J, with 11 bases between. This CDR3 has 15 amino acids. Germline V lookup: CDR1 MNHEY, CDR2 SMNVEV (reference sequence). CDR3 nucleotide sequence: TGTGCCAGCAGTTTATCGACGGGCGGGGCCTACGAGCAGTACTTC. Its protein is CASSLSTGGAYEQYF.

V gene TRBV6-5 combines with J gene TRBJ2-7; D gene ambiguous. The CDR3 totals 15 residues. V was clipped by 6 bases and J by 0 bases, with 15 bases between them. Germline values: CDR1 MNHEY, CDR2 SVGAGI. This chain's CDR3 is CASRPTARLSYEQYF. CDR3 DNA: TGTGCCAGCAGGCCCACAGCCCGCCTCTCCTACGAGCAGTACTTC.

DNA of the CDR3: TGCGCCAGCAGCCCTGGAACCTTCGGGACTGAAGCTTTCTTT. Translated, it gives CASSPGTFGTEAFF. V is TRBV5-1 and J is TRBJ1-1; the D is unclear. Looked up from germline, CDR1 is SGHRS and CDR2 is YFSETQ. CDR3 length: 14 residues. V was pared by 4 bases and J by 5 bases, with 15 bases between.

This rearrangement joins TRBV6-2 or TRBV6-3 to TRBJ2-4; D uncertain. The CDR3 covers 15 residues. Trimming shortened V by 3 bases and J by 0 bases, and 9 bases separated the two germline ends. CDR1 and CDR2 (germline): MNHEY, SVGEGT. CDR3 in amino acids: CASSYGNLAKNIQYF. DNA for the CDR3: TGTGCCAGCAGTTATGGGAATCTAGCCAAAAACATTCAGTACTTC.

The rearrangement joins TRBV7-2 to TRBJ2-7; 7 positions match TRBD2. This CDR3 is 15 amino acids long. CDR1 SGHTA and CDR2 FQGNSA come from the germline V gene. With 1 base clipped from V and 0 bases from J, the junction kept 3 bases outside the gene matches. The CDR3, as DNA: TGTGCCAGCAGCTTAGTAGTAGCGGGCTCCTACGAGCAGTACTTC. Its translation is CASSLVVAGSYEQYF. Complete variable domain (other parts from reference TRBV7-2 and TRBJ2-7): GAGVSQSPSNKVTEKGKDVELRCDPISGHTALYWYRQSLGQGLEFLIYFQGNSAPDKSGLPSDRFSAERTGGSVSTLTIQRTQQEDSAVYLCASSLVVAGSYEQYFGPGTRLTVT.

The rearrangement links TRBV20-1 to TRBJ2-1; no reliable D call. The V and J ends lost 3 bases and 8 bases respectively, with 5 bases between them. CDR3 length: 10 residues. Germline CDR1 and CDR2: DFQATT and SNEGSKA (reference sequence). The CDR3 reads CSASAYEQFF. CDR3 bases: TGCAGTGCTAGCGCCTATGAGCAGTTCTTC.

CDR3: CASSPFGPPHLHF. Written as DNA, the CDR3 is TGTGCCAGCAGCCCCTTCGGTCCACCCCACCTCCACTTT. The chain uses TRBV7-2 and TRBJ1-6; no definite D call. The CDR3 loop spans 13 amino acids. V lost 5 bases, J lost 15 bases, and 17 bases lay in between. Germline values: CDR1 SGHTA, CDR2 FQGNSA.

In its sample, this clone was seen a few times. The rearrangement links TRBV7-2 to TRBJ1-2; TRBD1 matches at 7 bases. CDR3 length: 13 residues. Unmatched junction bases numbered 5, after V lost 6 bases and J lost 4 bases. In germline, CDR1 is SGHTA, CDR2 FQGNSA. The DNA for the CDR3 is TGTGCCAGCAGGCCAGGGGGAAGCTATGGCTACACCTTC. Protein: CASRPGGSYGYTF.

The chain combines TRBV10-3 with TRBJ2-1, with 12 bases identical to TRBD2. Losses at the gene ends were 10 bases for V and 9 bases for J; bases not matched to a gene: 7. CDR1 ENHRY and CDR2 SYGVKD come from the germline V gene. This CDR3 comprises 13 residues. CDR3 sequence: CATRLAGDGEQFF. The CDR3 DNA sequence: TGTGCCACCCGACTAGCGGGAGACGGTGAGCAGTTCTTC.

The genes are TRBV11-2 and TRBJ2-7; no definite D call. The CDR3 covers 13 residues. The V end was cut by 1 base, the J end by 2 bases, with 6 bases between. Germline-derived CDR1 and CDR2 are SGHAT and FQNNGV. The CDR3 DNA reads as TGTGCCAGCAGCTTAGCCGGCACCTACGAGCAGTACTTC. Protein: CASSLAGTYEQYF.

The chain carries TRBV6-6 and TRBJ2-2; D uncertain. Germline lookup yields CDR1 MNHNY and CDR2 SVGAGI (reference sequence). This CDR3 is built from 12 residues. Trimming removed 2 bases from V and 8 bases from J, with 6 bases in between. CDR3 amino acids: CASSYQTGELFF. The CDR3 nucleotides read TGTGCCAGCAGTTACCAAACGGGGGAGCTGTTTTTT.

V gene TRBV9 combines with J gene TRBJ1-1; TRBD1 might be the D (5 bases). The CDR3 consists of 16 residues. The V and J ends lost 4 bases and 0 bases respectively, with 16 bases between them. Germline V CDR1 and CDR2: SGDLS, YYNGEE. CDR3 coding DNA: TGTGCCAGCAGCCCGCTCGTGGGGGGACTGAACACTGAAGCTTTCTTT. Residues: CASSPLVGGLNTEAFF.

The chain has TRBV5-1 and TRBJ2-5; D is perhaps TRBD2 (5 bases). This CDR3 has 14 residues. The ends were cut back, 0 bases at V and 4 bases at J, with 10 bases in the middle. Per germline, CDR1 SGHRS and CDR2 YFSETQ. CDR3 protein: CASSLAGMGETQYF. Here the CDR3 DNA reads TGCGCCAGCAGCTTGGCCGGGATGGGAGAGACCCAGTACTTC.

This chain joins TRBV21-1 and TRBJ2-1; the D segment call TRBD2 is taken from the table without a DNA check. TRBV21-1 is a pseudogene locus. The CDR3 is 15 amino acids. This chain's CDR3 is CASSPRRSSYNEQFF. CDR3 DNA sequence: TGTGCCAGCAGCCCACGTAGGAGCTCCTACAATGAGCAGTTCTTC.

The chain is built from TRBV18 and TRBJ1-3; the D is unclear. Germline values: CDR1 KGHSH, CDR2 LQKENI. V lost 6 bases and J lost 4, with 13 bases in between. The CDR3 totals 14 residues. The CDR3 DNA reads TGTGCCAGCTCCCCGCCTTTACTCGGAAACACCATATATTTT. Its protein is CASSPPLLGNTIYF.

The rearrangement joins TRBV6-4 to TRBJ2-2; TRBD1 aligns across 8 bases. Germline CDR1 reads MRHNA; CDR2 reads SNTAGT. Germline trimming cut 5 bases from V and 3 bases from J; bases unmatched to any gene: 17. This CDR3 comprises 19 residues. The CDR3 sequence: CASSQNQFRTGYDTGELFF. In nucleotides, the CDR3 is TGTGCCAGCAGTCAAAACCAATTCAGGACAGGGTACGACACCGGGGAGCTGTTTTTT.

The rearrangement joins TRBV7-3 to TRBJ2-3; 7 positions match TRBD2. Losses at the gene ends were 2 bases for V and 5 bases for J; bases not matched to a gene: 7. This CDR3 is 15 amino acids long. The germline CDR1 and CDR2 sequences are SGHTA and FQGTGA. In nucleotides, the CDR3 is TGTGCCAGCAGCTTAGGCGGGAGAAGCGGAGATACGCAGTATTTT. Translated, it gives CASSLGGRSGDTQYF.

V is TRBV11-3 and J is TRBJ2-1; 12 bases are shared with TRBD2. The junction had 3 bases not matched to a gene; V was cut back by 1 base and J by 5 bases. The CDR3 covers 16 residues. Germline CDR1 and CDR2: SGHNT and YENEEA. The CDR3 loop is CASSLGLAGGNNEQFF. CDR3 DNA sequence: TGTGCCAGCAGCTTAGGGCTAGCGGGAGGGAACAATGAGCAGTTCTTC.